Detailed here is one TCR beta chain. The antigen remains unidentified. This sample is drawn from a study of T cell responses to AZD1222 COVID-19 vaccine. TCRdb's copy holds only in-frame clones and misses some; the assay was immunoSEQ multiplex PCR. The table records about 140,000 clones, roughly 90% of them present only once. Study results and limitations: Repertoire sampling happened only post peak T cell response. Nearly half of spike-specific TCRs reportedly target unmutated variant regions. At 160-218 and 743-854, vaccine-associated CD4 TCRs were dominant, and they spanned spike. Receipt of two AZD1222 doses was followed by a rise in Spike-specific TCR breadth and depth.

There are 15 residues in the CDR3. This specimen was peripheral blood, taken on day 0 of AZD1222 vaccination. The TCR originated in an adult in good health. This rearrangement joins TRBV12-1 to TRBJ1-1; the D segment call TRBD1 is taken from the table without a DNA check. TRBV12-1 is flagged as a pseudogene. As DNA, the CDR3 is TGTGCCAGCCGGACGACAGGGGTACCAACTGATGAAGCTTTCTTT. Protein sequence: CASRTTGVPTDEAFF.